A single sample gave rise to the 15 T cell receptor beta chains below, sequenced in a study of blood T cells in healthy people across ages. For the second PCR, which ran for roughly 7 to 11 cycles, a sample-barcoded 5' primer and a J-beta primer mix were used. TCRdb called the 5' RACE reads again in MiXCR, with one record for every CDR3 protein. The data contain about 500,000 distinct CDR3 sequences, less than 25% of them singletons. These data also featured in a second study, about T cells of mothers and their children.

The specimen sequenced was blood. The receptors shown here come from a boy younger than 18 in good health.

The rearrangement uses TRBV7-2 and TRBJ2-7; possibly TRBD1 for D (5 bases). Trimming left V 5 bases short and J 6 bases short, with 14 bases between. Germline CDR1 SGHTA, CDR2 FQGNSA. The CDR3 is made up of 13 amino acids. CDR3 region: CASSLHQGLEQYF. The CDR3 DNA reads as TGTGCCAGCAGCCTCCACCAGGGCCTCGAGCAGTACTTC.

Only a few counts were recorded for this clonotype. The chain joins TRBV28 to TRBJ2-3; D gene unclear. V was clipped by 4 bases and J by 3 bases, with 14 bases between them. The CDR3 has 15 residues. Germline CDR1 is MDHEN and CDR2 is SYDVKM. In nucleotides, the CDR3 is TGTGCCAGCAGTTCCGTTCGTGGGCATACAGATACGCAGTATTTT. Translating it yields CASSSVRGHTDTQYF.

This clonotype was seen ten or more times. The chain joins TRBV6-5 to TRBJ1-6, with a weak D call TRBD1 (5 bases). The germline V gene has CDR1 MNHEY and CDR2 SVGAGI. Deletions cut 3 bases from V and 9 bases from J, with 12 bases between. This CDR3 comprises 14 residues. CDR3 region: CASSYFGTSSPLHF. The CDR3 DNA follows: TGTGCCAGCAGTTATTTTGGGACTAGTTCACCCCTCCACTTT.

The V gene is TRBV29-1, the J gene TRBJ2-7, with 9 bases identical to TRBD1. This CDR3 is 14 amino acids long. The germline V gene has CDR1 SQVTM and CDR2 ANQGSEA. V gave up 6 bases and J gave up 4 bases; unmatched junction bases: 10. The CDR3 is CSVGETGTGYEQYF. As DNA, the CDR3 is TGCAGCGTAGGGGAAACCGGGACAGGGTACGAGCAGTACTTC.

V gene TRBV9 combines with J gene TRBJ1-1; the D is unclear. The CDR3 is 14 residues long. Germline assignment: CDR1 SGDLS and CDR2 YYNGEE. V was pared by 0 bases and J by 8 bases, with 14 bases between. CDR3 protein: CASSVVPELTEAFF. In DNA, the CDR3 is TGTGCCAGCAGCGTAGTTCCCGAACTCACCGAAGCTTTCTTT.

The CDR3 nucleotides read TGTGCCAGCACACAGTTTGTCGGGACGAACACCGGGGAGCTGTTTTTT. This codes for CASTQFVGTNTGELFF. The rearrangement links TRBV11-1 to TRBJ2-2, with D perhaps matching TRBD2 (5 bases). V was pared by 7 bases and J by 0 bases, with 15 bases between. The germline V gene has CDR1 SGHAT and CDR2 FQDESV (reference sequence). The CDR3 spans 16 residues.

The table lists this clonotype with a few counts. The rearrangement uses TRBV4-3 and TRBJ2-5, with D unresolved. The J call may not be correct, given that the DNA end is closer to TRBJ2-1. The CDR3 extends over 15 amino acids. CDR1 is LGHNA and CDR2 is YSLEER in the germline V gene. The CDR3 DNA reads TGCGCCAGCAGCCAAGATTTAGACTGGAACAATGAGCAGTTCTTC. Translation gives CASSQDLDWNNEQFF.

The table lists this clonotype with a few counts. This chain joins TRBV28 and TRBJ2-2, with 12 bases fitting TRBD1. The germline V gene encodes CDR1 MDHEN and CDR2 SYDVKM. The junction had 9 bases not matched to a gene; V was cut back by 3 bases and J by 7 bases. This CDR3 region has 17 residues. In DNA, the CDR3 is TGTGCCAGCAGTTTCTATCAGGGACAGGGGGCCGTCGGGGAGCTGTTTTTT. Its protein is CASSFYQGQGAVGELFF.

There are a few counts of this clonotype. CDR3 in amino acids: CASSLYRSTGTEAFF. CDR3 nucleotide sequence: TGTGCCAGCAGCTTGTATCGGTCCACCGGGACTGAAGCTTTCTTT. The chain combines TRBV5-5 with TRBJ1-1; D not resolved. Trimming removed 1 base at V and 5 bases at J, with 15 bases between. CDR1 is SGHKS, CDR2 YYEKEE, per germline (reference sequence). The CDR3 is 15 residues long.

The V and J genes are TRBV2 and TRBJ2-7; 7 bases are a match to TRBD1. Trimming cost V 5 bases and J 6 bases; bases outside gene matches: 13. The germline V gene has CDR1 SNHLY and CDR2 FYNNEI. The CDR3 sequence is 15 residues long. The CDR3 DNA is TGTGCCAGCAGTATACGGTCGACAGGGCGGATCGAGCAGTACTTC. This codes for CASSIRSTGRIEQYF.

There are a few counts of this clonotype. V usage is TRBV21-1 and J usage is TRBJ2-5; TRBD1 reflects the table's D call only, with no check against the DNA. The end of the DNA aligns better with TRBJ2-1, so the J call may be wrong. TRBV21-1 is an annotated pseudogene. This CDR3 is 18 amino acids long. The CDR3 sequence: CASSPGEGARHSFGEQFF. The CDR3 DNA is TGTGCCAGCAGCCCAGGGGAGGGGGCTAGACACTCATTTGGTGAGCAGTTCTTC.

Only a few counts were recorded for this clonotype. The chain links TRBV4-3 to TRBJ1-4; 7 nucleotides line up with TRBD1. Per the germline V gene, CDR1 is LGHNA and CDR2 is YSLEER. V lost 4 bases to trimming and J lost 12 bases; unmatched junction nucleotides: 8. CDR3 length equals 13 residues. The CDR3 coding sequence is TGCGCCAGCAGCCCCGGGACAGCGATGGAACTGTTTTTT. This encodes CASSPGTAMELFF.

J is TRBJ2-7 and V is TRBV5-1; D is possibly TRBD2 (7 bases). Germline V gene sequence: CDR1 SGHRS, CDR2 YFSETQ. The V end was cut by 4 bases, the J end by 5 bases, with 16 bases between. The CDR3 extends over 14 amino acids. The CDR3 spells CASSRGAGRDEQYF. For the CDR3, the DNA is TGCGCCAGCAGCCGGGGGGCAGGGAGAGACGAGCAGTACTTC. Together with reference TRBV5-1 and TRBJ2-7, the CDR3 gives the full variable domain: KAGVTQTPRYLIKTRGQQVTLSCSPISGHRSVSWYQQTPGQGLQFLFEYFSETQRNKGNFPGRFSGRQFSNSRSEMNVSTLELGDSALYLCASSRGAGRDEQYFGPGTRLTVT.

J is TRBJ2-1 and V is TRBV29-1; 16 nucleotides line up with TRBD2. The junction had 4 bases not matched to a gene; V was cut back by 7 bases and J by 7 bases. This CDR3 comprises 14 residues. CDR1 is SQVTM, CDR2 ANQGSEA, per germline. CDR3 nucleotide sequence: TGCAGCGCGGGACTAGCGGGAGGGCCGAATGAGCAGTTCTTC. Protein: CSAGLAGGPNEQFF.

This clonotype was counted a few times. The chain employs TRBV11-2 and TRBJ2-3; possibly TRBD1 for D (5 bases). Germline loops: CDR1 SGHAT, CDR2 FQNNGV. The CDR3 contains 10 residues. V dropped 8 bases and J dropped 9 bases, with 9 bases sitting between them. CDR3 region: CASQAGTQYF. The CDR3 nucleotides read TGTGCCAGCCAGGCAGGGACGCAGTATTTT. Full variable domain (remainder filled in from reference TRBV11-2 and TRBJ2-3): EAGVAQSPRYKIIEKRQSVAFWCNPISGHATLYWYQQILGQGPKLLIQFQNNGVVDDSQLPKDRFSAERLKGVDSTLKIQPAKLEDSAVYLCASQAGTQYFGPGTRLTVL.